What follows are 19 T cell receptor beta chains derived from one specimen sequenced in a study of neurological immune-mediated disorders. Each CDR3 protein is one row after TCRdb ran MiXCR on the 5' RACE reads. The repertoire has roughly 41,000 distinct CDR3 sequences, around 10% of them found once; the top ten carry around 3.9%. Time point meaning: technical triplicate 1. Material for sequencing was PBMCs. The receptor source for this set is a man aged 60 to 69 with HTLV-1-associated myelopathy (HAM/TSP).

In its sample, this clonotype ranks as medium-sized (0.01 to 0.1%). The chain links TRBV5-5 to TRBJ2-1; 8 bases map to TRBD1. Germline assignment: CDR1 SGHKS and CDR2 YYEKEE (reference sequence). The CDR3 extends over 14 amino acids. V lost 4 bases, J lost 10 bases, and 10 bases stayed unmatched. The CDR3 nucleotides read TGTGCCAGCAGCCTAACCGGGACAGGAAGGGAGCAGTTCTTC. Protein: CASSLTGTGREQFF.

The genes are TRBV7-9 and TRBJ2-2, with 9 bases aligning to TRBD2. This CDR3 contains 20 residues. Trimming removed 0 bases from V and 6 bases from J; junction bases left unmatched: 17. Germline CDR1 is SEHNR and CDR2 is FQNEAQ (reference sequence). CDR3 protein: CASSLALVASGVTRPGELFF. The CDR3 DNA reads as TGTGCCAGCAGCTTAGCGCTGGTCGCTAGCGGGGTAACTCGACCCGGGGAGCTGTTTTTT. Together with reference TRBV7-9 and TRBJ2-2, the CDR3 gives the full variable domain: DTGVSQNPRHKITKRGQNVTFRCDPISEHNRLYWYRQTLGQGPEFLTYFQNEAQLEKSRLLSDRFSAERPKGSFSTLEIQRTEQGDSAMYLCASSLALVASGVTRPGELFFGEGSRLTVL.

In this sample, this clonotype turned up many times. V is TRBV9 and J is TRBJ2-1, with D perhaps matching TRBD1 (5 bases). CDR3 size: 17 residues. V shed 1 base and J shed 6 bases, with 20 bases lying between them. In germline, CDR1 is SGDLS, CDR2 YYNGEE. The CDR3 spells CASSVSNTGLVGNEQFF. CDR3 in DNA: TGTGCCAGCAGCGTATCTAATACAGGCCTCGTCGGCAATGAGCAGTTCTTC.

This clonotype was observed many times. This sequence joins TRBV6-4 and TRBJ2-5, with D perhaps matching TRBD1 (6 bases). Germline CDR1 is MRHNA and CDR2 is SNTAGT. This CDR3 region has 15 residues. V gave up 0 bases and J gave up 1 base, with 9 bases separating them. CDR3 DNA: TGTGCCAGCAGTGACTCAGCAGGGGCCCAAGAGACCCAGTACTTC. Its translation is CASSDSAGAQETQYF.

This clonotype came up many times. The V gene is TRBV12-3 or TRBV12-4, the J gene TRBJ2-3; the match to TRBD2 covers 10 bases. Trimming took 3 bases from V and 2 from J; bases not matched to a gene: 5. The CDR3 extends over 16 amino acids. The DNA for the CDR3 is TGTGCCAGCAGTTTGAGGACTAGCGGTTCCACAGATACGCAGTATTTT. Translation gives CASSLRTSGSTDTQYF.

This clonotype was counted at least ten times. V and J are TRBV9 and TRBJ1-2; D ambiguous. The CDR3 totals 14 residues. Trimming left V 0 bases short and J 4 bases short, with 10 bases between. The germline CDR1 and CDR2 sequences are SGDLS and YYNGEE. This chain's CDR3 is CASSVEGLGYGYTF. For the CDR3, the DNA is TGTGCCAGCAGCGTAGAAGGGCTGGGCTATGGCTACACCTTC.

The chain employs TRBV3-1 and TRBJ2-2, with D maybe TRBD1 (6 bases). Germline CDR1 reads LGHDT; CDR2 reads YNNKEL (reference sequence). The CDR3 runs 15 residues. Between the trimmed V and J ends, which lost 1 base and 6 bases, there was a span of 12 bases. CDR3 DNA: TGTGCCAGCAGCCAAGCAGGGGCAGCGGCCGGGGAGCTGTTTTTT. Encoded protein: CASSQAGAAAGELFF.

In this sample, this clonotype turned up many times. This chain links TRBV7-6 with TRBJ2-1; 11 bases are a match to TRBD1. Germline-derived CDR1 and CDR2 are SGHVS and FNYEAQ. V trimming: 5 bases; J trimming: 8 bases; junction bases outside the gene matches: 5. The CDR3 runs 14 residues. In DNA, the CDR3 is TGTGCCAGCAGCCTGGGACAGGGGGATGATGAGCAGTTCTTC. Translation gives CASSLGQGDDEQFF.

This clonotype was counted ten times or more. J is TRBJ1-2 and V is TRBV10-3, with TRBD1 identical over 7 bases. Germline V lookup: CDR1 ENHRY, CDR2 SYGVKD. The CDR3 totals 16 residues. V lost 5 bases and J lost 3; bases outside the gene matches: 12. The CDR3 sequence: CAISSFTTGSYYGYTF. The CDR3, as DNA: TGTGCCATCAGTTCGTTTACGACAGGGAGTTACTATGGCTACACCTTC.

This clonotype has ten or more counts. The J gene is TRBJ1-2, the V gene TRBV20-1, with TRBD1 matching over 12 bases. Unmatched junction bases numbered 7, after V lost 5 bases and J lost 3 bases. The CDR3 spans 15 residues. Germline CDR1 DFQATT, CDR2 SNEGSKA (reference sequence). This chain's CDR3 is CSASPGQGADYGYTF. The CDR3, as DNA: TGCAGTGCTTCCCCGGGACAGGGGGCGGACTATGGCTACACCTTC.

The sample holds many counts of this clonotype. This chain joins TRBV20-1 and TRBJ2-3; 9 bases align to TRBD2. The CDR3 length is 15 residues. Trimming at V came to 0 bases and at J to 2 bases, leaving 3 bases not matched to a gene. Germline V gives CDR1 DFQATT, CDR2 SNEGSKA (reference sequence). Written as DNA, the CDR3 is TGCAGTGCTAGAGACCCTAGCGGGAACACAGATACGCAGTATTTT. It translates to CSARDPSGNTDTQYF.

There are many counts of this clonotype. The chain combines TRBV27 with TRBJ2-1; the match to TRBD2 covers 11 bases. V lost 5 bases and J lost 3; bases outside the gene matches: 3. The length of the CDR3 is 15 residues. In germline, CDR1 is MNHEY, CDR2 SMNVEV (reference sequence). The CDR3 reads CASSRGTSGYNEQFF. DNA for the CDR3: TGTGCCAGCAGTCGCGGGACTAGCGGCTACAATGAGCAGTTCTTC.

This clonotype came up many times. V gene TRBV3-1 combines with J gene TRBJ1-2; possible D gene TRBD1, 6 bases. V lost 5 bases and J lost 4, with 20 bases in between. CDR1 and CDR2 from the germline V gene are LGHDT and YNNKEL (reference sequence). This CDR3 has 16 amino acids. DNA for the CDR3: TGTGCCAGCAGCGGCCTTGGGAGGACAGAGTTCTATGGCTACACCTTC. Protein sequence: CASSGLGRTEFYGYTF.

This clonotype occurred many times. The chain recombines TRBV6-1 with TRBJ2-3; 9 bases are a match to TRBD2. The CDR3 is 15 residues long. Germline lookup yields CDR1 MNHNS and CDR2 SASEGT. Trimming cost V 6 bases and J 1 base; bases outside gene matches: 5. The CDR3 loop reads CASRTSGGGTDTQYF. In DNA, the CDR3 is TGTGCCAGCAGGACTAGCGGAGGGGGCACAGATACGCAGTATTTT.

This clonotype was found many times. The V call is TRBV5-8, the J call TRBJ1-5, with 9 bases that match TRBD1. The CDR3 covers 16 residues. Germline V gene data show CDR1 as SGHTS and CDR2 as YDEGEE. J lost 4 bases, V lost 4 bases, and 9 bases had no gene match. CDR3 nucleotides: TGTGCCAGCAGCAACCCCGGGACAGGGAAAAATCAGCCCCAGCATTTT. It specifies CASSNPGTGKNQPQHF.

This clonotype occurred many times. The rearrangement links TRBV14 to TRBJ1-4; 9 nucleotides line up with TRBD1. Trimming cost V 3 bases and J 10 bases; bases outside gene matches: 9. Germline values: CDR1 SGHDN, CDR2 FVKESK. This CDR3 is 15 amino acids long. The CDR3 coding sequence is TGTGCCAGCAGCCATCTGGGACAGGGAAGTGGAAAACTGTTTTTT. This sequence encodes CASSHLGQGSGKLFF. Full variable domain (missing parts from reference TRBV14 and TRBJ1-4): EAGVTQFPSHSVIEKGQTVTLRCDPISGHDNLYWYRRVMGKEIKFLLHFVKESKQDESGMPNNRFLAERTGGTYSTLKVQPAELEDSGVYFCASSHLGQGSGKLFFGSGTQLSVL.

This clonotype was counted many times. This chain links TRBV7-9 with TRBJ1-5, with 7 bases identical to TRBD1. Germline assignment: CDR1 SEHNR and CDR2 FQNEAQ (reference sequence). The CDR3 extends over 14 amino acids. Unmatched junction bases numbered 2, after V lost 5 bases and J lost 1 base. CDR3 sequence reads: CASSKQGSNQPQHF. In DNA, the CDR3 is TGTGCCAGCAGCAAACAGGGGAGCAATCAGCCCCAGCATTTT.

This clonotype was observed many times. The chain couples TRBV6-2 or TRBV6-3 to TRBJ2-5; D call uncertain. The germline V gene encodes CDR1 MNHEY and CDR2 SVGEGT. V lost 6 bases and J 3 bases, leaving 8 bases between the germline ends. The CDR3 is 12 residues long. CDR3 sequence reads: CASSPEEETQYF. The DNA of the CDR3 is TGTGCCAGCAGCCCCGAGGAAGAGACCCAGTACTTC.

In this sample, this clonotype turned up many times. The chain links TRBV3-1 to TRBJ2-7; possible D gene TRBD2, 5 bases. Germline V gives CDR1 LGHDT, CDR2 YNNKEL (reference sequence). V was clipped by 4 bases and J by 6 bases, with 16 bases between them. The CDR3 totals 14 residues. The CDR3 is CASSPMNEGGEQYF. CDR3 nucleotide sequence: TGTGCCAGCAGCCCCATGAACGAAGGAGGCGAGCAGTACTTC.